This TCR beta chain was captured by sequencing in a study of spatial heterogeneity in lung cancer. On the study more broadly: The mean occurrence of each unique TCR and UMI combination in raw reads exceeded 9.5.

This clonotype was seen a few times. The sample's time point: sample taken at primary tumor resection. The study sequenced unsorted whole RNA from tumor, nontumor lung or frozen PBMC. V was shortened by 6 bases and J by 3 bases, with 16 bases between the two germline ends. The CDR3 loop spans 15 amino acids. Germline lookup yields CDR1 SEHNR and CDR2 FQNEAQ (reference sequence). TCRdb re-called the 5' RACE reads with MiXCR, one entry per CDR3 protein. There are about 86,000 distinct CDR3 sequences in the sample; around an eighth occur only once, and roughly 4.5% lies in the top ten. This sample comprised PBMCs, obtained at surgery. The chain employs TRBV7-9 and TRBJ2-3; perhaps TRBD1 as D (6 bases). The receptor was isolated from a male donor with early-stage non-small cell lung cancer. Here the CDR3 DNA reads TGTGCCAGCAGTGTAGGGGGAAATCCGACAGATACGCAGTATTTT. Residues: CASSVGGNPTDTQYF.